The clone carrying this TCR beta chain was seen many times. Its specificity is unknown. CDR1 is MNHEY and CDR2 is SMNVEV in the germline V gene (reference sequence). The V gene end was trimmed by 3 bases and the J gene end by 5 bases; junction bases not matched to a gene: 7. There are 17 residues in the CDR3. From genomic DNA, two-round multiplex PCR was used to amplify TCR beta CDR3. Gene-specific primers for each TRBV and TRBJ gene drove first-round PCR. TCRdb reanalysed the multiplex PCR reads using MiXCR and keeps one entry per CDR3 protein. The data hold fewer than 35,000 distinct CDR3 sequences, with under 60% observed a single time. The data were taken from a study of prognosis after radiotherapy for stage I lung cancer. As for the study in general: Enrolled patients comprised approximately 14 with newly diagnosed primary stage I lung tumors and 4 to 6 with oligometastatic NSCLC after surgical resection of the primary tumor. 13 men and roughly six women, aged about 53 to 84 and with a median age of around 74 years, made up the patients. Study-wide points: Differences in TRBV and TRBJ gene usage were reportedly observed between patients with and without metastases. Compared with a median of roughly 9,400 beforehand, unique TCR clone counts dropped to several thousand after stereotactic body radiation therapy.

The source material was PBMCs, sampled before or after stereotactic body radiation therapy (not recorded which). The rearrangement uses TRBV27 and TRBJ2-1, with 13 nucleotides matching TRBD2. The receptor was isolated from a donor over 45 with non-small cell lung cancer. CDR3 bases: TGTGCCAGCAGTTTCATAGGGACTAGCGGGAAAGACAATGAGCAGTTCTTC. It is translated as CASSFIGTSGKDNEQFF.